A selection of T cell receptor beta chains follows, all from one sample in a study of T cell responses to AZD1222 COVID-19 vaccine. Only in-frame clones appear in the TCRdb table, and some are missing; sequencing was by immunoSEQ multiplex PCR. This sample yields approximately 150,000 clones, of which roughly 88% are seen a single time; about 5.9% belongs to the top ten. This specimen consisted of peripheral blood, obtained 28 days after the second AZD1222 dose. The receptor source for this set is an adult who received the AZD1222 COVID-19 vaccine. The CDR3 runs from the conserved cysteine through the conserved F or W. A D gene is named only where the DNA matches it firmly. Rows may omit the clone size; those that give it use once, few, many or a size class.

clone_size | j_call | d_call | v_call | cdr3_aa | cdr3_nt
few | TRBJ1-2 | TRBD1 | TRBV29-1 | CSVRHRDRNYGYTF | TGCAGCGTCAGACACCGGGACAGGAACTATGGCTACACCTTC
few | TRBJ2-3 | TRBD2 | TRBV5-4 | CASRKGLAETDTQYF | TGTGCCAGCAGGAAGGGACTAGCGGAAACAGATACGCAGTATTTT
- | TRBJ2-7 | - | TRBV5-4 | CASSLWDGEQYF | TGTGCCAGCAGCTTGTGGGACGGCGAGCAGTACTTC
- | TRBJ1-6 | - | TRBV6-1 | CASSEAGARQINSPLHF | TGTGCCAGCAGTGAAGCGGGCGCGCGGCAGATAAATTCACCCCTCCACTTT
once | TRBJ2-3 | - | TRBV19 | CASSIPGTLDTQYF | TGTGCCAGTAGTATCCCAGGCACTTTGGATACGCAGTATTTT
- | TRBJ1-3 | - | TRBV2 | CASSDQGSSGNTIYF | TGTGCCAGCAGTGATCAGGGGAGCTCTGGAAACACCATATATTTT
- | TRBJ2-7 | TRBD1 | TRBV30 | CAWSGEPGQPYDVQYF | TGTGCCTGGAGTGGGGAACCGGGACAGCCCTACGATGTGCAGTACTTC
- | TRBJ1-2 | TRBD1 | TRBV27 | CASSFMAPQGAPNYGYTF | TGTGCCAGCAGTTTCATGGCCCCACAGGGGGCACCTAACTATGGCTACACCTTC
few | TRBJ2-2 | - | TRBV18 | CASSPPNRERAGELFF | TGTGCCAGCTCACCACCGAATCGGGAGCGGGCCGGGGAGCTGTTTTTT
- | TRBJ2-3 | - | TRBV7-2 | CASCWVGAGVTDTQYF | TGTGCCAGCTGTTGGGTGGGGGCCGGGGTAACAGATACGCAGTATTTT
- | TRBJ2-3 | - | TRBV30 | CAWSWGRGSTDTQYF | TGTGCCTGGAGCTGGGGCCGGGGGAGCACAGATACGCAGTATTTT
- | TRBJ1-1 | TRBD1 | TRBV30 | CAWDRGSISPEAFF | TGTGCCTGGGACAGGGGGTCTATCTCGCCTGAAGCTTTCTTT
few | TRBJ2-7 | TRBD1 | TRBV11-3 | CASSLEPPVPGQGAYEQYF | TGTGCCAGCAGCTTAGAACCTCCCGTCCCGGGACAGGGGGCCTACGAGCAGTACTTC
- | TRBJ2-5 | TRBD2 | TRBV15 | CATSRDQPRGGGETQYF | TGTGCCACCAGCAGAGATCAACCGCGGGGGGGCGGAGAGACCCAGTACTTC
- | TRBJ1-3 | - | TRBV28 | CASSFLRSSGNTIYF | TGTGCCAGCAGTTTCCTACGATCCTCTGGAAACACCATATATTTT
once | TRBJ2-3 | - | TRBV7-3 | CASSPRTTDTQYF | TGTGCCAGCAGCCCAAGGACCACAGATACGCAGTATTTT
- | TRBJ2-3 | TRBD2 | TRBV7-9 | CASSVTSGRTDTQYF | TGTGCCAGCAGCGTTACTAGCGGTCGCACAGATACGCAGTATTTT
- | TRBJ1-3 | - | TRBV7-9 | CASSFLDSSGNTIYF | TGTGCCAGCAGCTTTCTGGACAGCTCTGGAAACACCATATATTTT
- | TRBJ2-5 | TRBD2 | TRBV20-1 | CSASMGLAAQETQYF | TGCAGTGCTAGTATGGGACTAGCCGCACAAGAGACCCAGTACTTC
- | TRBJ1-3 | TRBD1 | TRBV4-2 | CASSPGQSQSGNTIYF | TGTGCCAGCAGCCCGGGACAGAGCCAATCTGGAAACACCATATATTTT
- | TRBJ2-7 | TRBD2 | TRBV28 | CASSVGLAGHYEQYF | TGTGCCAGCAGTGTTGGACTAGCGGGACACTACGAGCAGTACTTC
- | TRBJ2-1 | - | TRBV6-2/TRBV6-3 | CASSYRRSSSYNEQFF | TGTGCCAGCAGTTATCGGCGTTCCAGCTCCTACAATGAGCAGTTCTTC
once | TRBJ1-5 | TRBD1 | TRBV18 | CASSPGTGHSNQPQHF | TGTGCCAGCTCACCGGGGACAGGGCACAGCAATCAGCCCCAGCATTTT
- | TRBJ1-4 | - | TRBV28 | CASSPRPNSGPEEKLFF | TGTGCCAGCAGTCCCCGCCCGAACTCTGGGCCTGAAGAAAAACTGTTTTTT
- | TRBJ2-1 | - | TRBV7-9 | CASSRDRFNYNEQFF | TGTGCCAGCAGCCGTGACAGGTTTAACTACAATGAGCAGTTCTTC
- | TRBJ2-3 | TRBD2 | TRBV7-2 | CASSLSSGGADTQYF | TGTGCCAGCAGCTTGTCTAGCGGGGGGGCAGATACGCAGTATTTT
- | TRBJ2-5 | - | TRBV27 | CASSFGGLLETQYF | TGTGCCAGCAGTTTCGGGGGGCTCCTAGAGACCCAGTACTTC
- | TRBJ2-7 | TRBD1 | TRBV18 | CASSPATGAYEQYF | TGTGCCAGCTCACCGGCGACAGGGGCCTACGAGCAGTACTTC
- | TRBJ2-1 | TRBD2 | TRBV19 | CASRHPLSPGREGVYNEQFF | TGTGCCAGTAGACACCCACTGTCCCCGGGGCGGGAGGGCGTCTACAATGAGCAGTTCTTC
- | TRBJ2-7 | - | TRBV19 | CASSPAHLAEQYF | TGTGCCAGTAGCCCAGCCCATCTCGCCGAGCAGTACTTC
- | TRBJ1-2 | TRBD1 | TRBV3-1/TRBV3-2 | CASRPTGGYGYTF | TGTGCCAGCAGACCCACAGGGGGCTATGGCTACACCTTC
few | TRBJ1-5 | - | TRBV20-1 | CSASSGDQPQHF | TGCAGTGCTAGTTCAGGGGATCAGCCCCAGCATTTT
- | TRBJ2-5 | TRBD2 | TRBV20-1 | CSVGGGETQYF | TGCAGTGTGGGGGGAGGGGAGACCCAGTACTTC
- | TRBJ1-5 | TRBD1 | TRBV6-2/TRBV6-3 | CASSYGGTGIQPQHF | TGTGCCAGCAGTTACGGTGGGACAGGGATCCAGCCCCAGCATTTT
- | TRBJ2-5 | TRBD2 | TRBV5-8 | CASSLGAGAQETQYF | TGTGCCAGCAGCTTGGGAGCGGGGGCGCAAGAGACCCAGTACTTC
- | TRBJ1-1 | - | TRBV5-4 | CASSWGGNGFLTEAFF | TGTGCCAGCAGCTGGGGCGGGAATGGGTTCCTCACTGAAGCTTTCTTT